The 3 T cell receptor beta chains given below trace back to one sample, sequenced in a study of CD8 T cells in Susac syndrome. cDNA came from roughly 0.53 to 1 ug RNA primed by random hexamers. One entry per CDR3 protein results from TCRdb running MiXCR on the immunoSEQ multiplex PCR reads. The profile shows under 300,000 distinct CDR3 sequences, almost 97% of them singletons. The specimen was CD4+ T cells from PBMCs. The source of these receptors is a human donor with Susac syndrome.

The J gene is TRBJ2-3, the V gene TRBV18; 8 bases line up with TRBD1. The ends lost 6 bases at V and 8 bases at J; junction bases unmatched: 16. Germline V gene lookup returns CDR1 KGHSH and CDR2 LQKENI. This CDR3 is built from 16 residues. CDR3 loop: CASSERTGTVLVTQYF. In DNA, the CDR3 is TGTGCCAGCTCTGAGAGGACAGGGACAGTTTTAGTTACGCAGTATTTT.

The chain uses TRBV30 and TRBJ1-3; tentative D call: TRBD1 (6 bases). This CDR3 is 16 amino acids long. Trimming shortened V by 2 bases and J by 0 bases, and 14 bases separated the two germline ends. Germline V gene data show CDR1 as GTSNPN and CDR2 as SVGIG (reference sequence). CDR3 in DNA: TGTGCCTGGAGTTTTCGGCGGACAGACTCTGGAAACACCATATATTTT. Amino acid sequence: CAWSFRRTDSGNTIYF.

The chain joins TRBV9 to TRBJ2-2; D is unclear. Germline CDR1 reads SGDLS; CDR2 reads YYNGEE. The V gene lost 3 bases and the J gene lost 4 bases, with 1 base spanning the gap. This CDR3 spans 11 amino acids. CDR3 DNA: TGTGCCAGCAGCGCCACCGGGGAGCTGTTTTTT. This encodes CASSATGELFF.